The 7 T cell receptor beta chains below all came from one sample that was sequenced in a study of identical twins. MiXCR, applied by TCRdb to the 5' RACE reads, yields one record per CDR3 protein. The table records roughly 710,000 distinct CDR3 sequences, around 6% of them present only once. Material: naive T cells sorted from blood. These TCRs come from a man aged 18 to 30 in good health.

This clonotype was found many times. The V gene is TRBV7-2, the J gene TRBJ2-1; TRBD2 matches 12 bases. Germline CDR1 is SGHTA and CDR2 is FQGNSA. The CDR3 consists of 15 residues. J gave up 8 bases and V 4 bases, and 6 bases lay outside the gene matches. CDR3 residues: CASSYGTSGWDEQFF. In DNA, the CDR3 is TGTGCCAGCAGCTACGGGACTAGCGGGTGGGATGAGCAGTTCTTC. Supplemented by reference TRBV7-2 and TRBJ2-1, the full variable domain reads GAGVSQSPSNKVTEKGKDVELRCDPISGHTALYWYRQSLGQGLEFLIYFQGNSAPDKSGLPSDRFSAERTGGSVSTLTIQRTQQEDSAVYLCASSYGTSGWDEQFFGPGTRLTVL.

This clonotype occurred many times. The chain carries TRBV7-8 and TRBJ2-7; D is unclear. The length of the CDR3 is 14 residues. Trimming pared 0 bases from V and 2 bases from J, leaving 8 bases between. Germline loops: CDR1 SGHVS, CDR2 FQNEAQ. The chain's CDR3 is CASSLADGAYEQYF. DNA for the CDR3: TGTGCCAGCAGCTTAGCCGACGGAGCCTACGAGCAGTACTTC. The variable domain in full, with the rest retrieved from reference TRBV7-8 and TRBJ2-7, is GAGVSQSPRYKVAKRGQDVALRCDPISGHVSLFWYQQALGQGPEFLTYFQNEAQLDKSGLPSDRFFAERPEGSVSTLKIQRTQQEDSAVYLCASSLADGAYEQYFGPGTRLTVT.

The J gene is TRBJ2-3, the V gene TRBV7-2; D gene unclear. The germline CDR1 and CDR2 sequences are SGHTA and FQGNSA. Trimming removed 5 bases from V and 6 bases from J, with 18 bases in between. This CDR3 has 15 residues. The CDR3 DNA reads TGTGCCAGCAGCCCAGAGATGGCTTTCTCGGATACGCAGTATTTT. Protein: CASSPEMAFSDTQYF.

This clonotype was found many times. This CDR3 reads CASSLGDAEAFF. CDR3 DNA sequence: TGCGCCAGCAGCTTGGGGGACGCTGAAGCTTTCTTT. The chain combines TRBV5-1 with TRBJ1-1, with a weak D call TRBD1 (5 bases). Germline loops: CDR1 SGHRS, CDR2 YFSETQ. V dropped 0 bases and J dropped 6 bases, with 6 bases sitting between them. The CDR3 has 12 residues.

The chain joins TRBV19 to TRBJ2-1; D is unresolved. The CDR3 runs to 15 residues. Trimming shortened V by 8 bases and J by 9 bases, and 23 bases separated the two germline ends. Germline V CDR1 and CDR2: LNHDA, SQIVND (reference sequence). CDR3 bases: TGTGCCAGTTGCCTGGCGTCGATCGGATCGTGTGAGCAGTTCTTC. Residues: CASCLASIGSCEQFF.

This clonotype showed up just a few times. The chain has TRBV11-3 and TRBJ2-1; perhaps TRBD2 as D (5 bases). This CDR3 comprises 15 residues. Trimming stripped 5 bases from V and 3 bases from J, with 14 bases between. CDR1 and CDR2 from the germline V gene are SGHNT and YENEEA. The CDR3 reads CASSPHSEDYNEQFF. CDR3 coding DNA: TGTGCCAGCAGCCCCCATTCGGAGGACTACAATGAGCAGTTCTTC.

This clonotype was observed a handful of times. This chain uses TRBV10-3 with TRBJ2-5; D not certain. Germline V lookup: CDR1 ENHRY, CDR2 SYGVKD. Trimming stripped 0 bases from V and 5 bases from J, with 7 bases between. CDR3 length: 13 amino acids. The CDR3 DNA reads TGTGCCATCAGTGAGTCGAAGGTCGAGACCCAGTACTTC. It encodes CAISESKVETQYF.